The 26 T cell receptor beta chains reported below all come from one sample, sequenced in a study of blood T cell repertoires in COVID-19. Data came from immunoSEQ multiplex PCR; TCRdb stores just in-frame clones and leaves some out. This table holds 150,000 to 200,000 clones, roughly 84% found once. The sequencing sample was made of peripheral blood. Receptors originate from a woman in her sixties or seventies with COVID-19, enrolled during active disease.

J is TRBJ1-2 and V is TRBV7-9; D remains unclear. The CDR3 is 16 residues long. Germline CDR1 reads SEHNR; CDR2 reads FQNEAQ (reference sequence). V was cut by 4 bases and J by 0 bases, with 15 bases left in between. This chain's CDR3 is CASSSIRRRANYGYTF. The DNA for the CDR3 is TGTGCCAGCAGCTCTATTCGACGGCGGGCTAACTATGGCTACACCTTC.

This clone has a single count. This chain connects TRBV9 to TRBJ2-1; maybe TRBD2 (6 bases). The CDR3 is 16 residues long. V was pared by 0 bases and J by 4 bases, with 14 bases between. Germline loops: CDR1 SGDLS, CDR2 YYNGEE. The chain's CDR3 is CASSVVYSGVYNEQFF. The CDR3 DNA follows: TGTGCCAGCAGCGTAGTCTACTCGGGGGTATACAATGAGCAGTTCTTC.

The chain joins TRBV5-1 to TRBJ1-2, with 8 bases fitting TRBD1. Trimming cost V 5 bases and J 0 bases; bases outside gene matches: 6. Germline values: CDR1 SGHRS, CDR2 YFSETQ. There are 15 residues in the CDR3. The CDR3 is CASRAGGLTNYGYTF. DNA of the CDR3: TGCGCCAGCAGGGCAGGGGGCCTCACTAACTATGGCTACACCTTC.

CDR3 in DNA: TGTGCCAGCAGCATCACTTTTGGACTAGCGGGAGTTGGGGATACGCAGTATTTT. It is translated as CASSITFGLAGVGDTQYF. The V call is TRBV7-2, the J call TRBJ2-3, with TRBD2 matching 13 bases. The CDR3 totals 18 residues. Germline-derived CDR1 and CDR2 are SGHTA and FQGNSA. V was pared by 5 bases and J by 6 bases, with 14 bases of the junction left unmatched.

The chain uses TRBV5-6 and TRBJ2-1; weak D call: TRBD2 (5 bases). V was pared by 4 bases and J by 8 bases, with 19 bases between. Germline CDR1 reads SGHDT; CDR2 reads YYEEEE. The CDR3 is 15 residues long. The CDR3 region has the DNA TGTGCCAGCAGCCTCCCCCAGCGGAGTGGAGATGAGCAGTTCTTC. Encoded protein: CASSLPQRSGDEQFF. The complete variable domain, with remaining parts taken from reference TRBV5-6 and TRBJ2-1, reads DAGVTQSPTHLIKTRGQQVTLRCSPKSGHDTVSWYQQALGQGPQFIFQYYEEEERQRGNFPDRFSGHQFPNYSSELNVNALLLGDSALYLCASSLPQRSGDEQFFGPGTRLTVL.

This clone was recorded a few times. The chain combines TRBV27 with TRBJ1-2; tentative D call: TRBD1 (6 bases). Between the trimmed V and J ends, which lost 6 bases and 8 bases, there was a span of 16 bases. This CDR3 comprises 13 residues. Looked up from germline, CDR1 is MNHEY and CDR2 is SMNVEV (reference sequence). The CDR3 nucleotides read TGTGCCAGCAGCTACAGGGAAGCGTCCGGCTACACCTTC. It translates to CASSYREASGYTF.

V gene TRBV6-6 combines with J gene TRBJ2-2, with 10 bases aligning to TRBD2. The J segment lost 1 base and the V segment lost 8 bases, leaving 4 bases of the junction unmatched. The V gene's germline CDR1 is MNHNY and CDR2 SVGAGI (reference sequence). The CDR3 length is 15 residues. CDR3 loop: CASRTSGVNTGELFF. The CDR3 coding sequence is TGTGCCAGCCGAACTAGCGGGGTGAACACCGGGGAGCTGTTTTTT.

The chain combines TRBV6-5 with TRBJ2-5, with unresolved D. Trimming took 4 bases from V and 4 from J, leaving 19 bases between them. Germline loops: CDR1 MNHEY, CDR2 SVGAGI. The CDR3 length is 16 residues. The CDR3 reads CASSSGGQLFPETQYF. DNA for the CDR3: TGTGCCAGCAGTTCCGGTGGGCAATTATTTCCAGAGACCCAGTACTTC.

The chain carries TRBV6-2 or TRBV6-3 and TRBJ2-3; D gene ambiguous. CDR1 and CDR2 (germline): MNHEY, SVGEGT. The CDR3 loop spans 14 amino acids. V lost 5 bases and J 5 bases, leaving 14 bases between the germline ends. The CDR3: CASSPHSSGDTQYF. The CDR3 bases are TGTGCCAGCAGTCCCCACTCCTCCGGAGATACGCAGTATTTT.

The chain couples TRBV6-5 to TRBJ1-5; 7 nucleotides line up with TRBD1. Unmatched junction bases numbered 2, after V lost 6 bases and J lost 6 bases. Germline V CDR1 and CDR2: MNHEY, SVGAGI. This CDR3 is 12 amino acids long. CDR3 sequence: CASSTGVQPQHF. DNA of the CDR3: TGTGCCAGCAGCACAGGGGTTCAGCCCCAGCATTTT.

The chain links TRBV7-2 to TRBJ1-2; no definite D call. The V gene's germline CDR1 is SGHTA and CDR2 FQGNSA. The CDR3 sequence is 13 residues long. V was pared by 5 bases and J by 8 bases, with 15 bases between. The CDR3 loop reads CASSTAFSVGYTF. The CDR3 nucleotides are TGTGCCAGCAGCACCGCTTTTTCGGTGGGCTACACCTTC.

This rearrangement joins TRBV7-2 to TRBJ2-3; 8 nucleotides agree with TRBD2. The CDR3 has 17 amino acids. Losses at the gene ends were 5 bases for V and 7 bases for J; bases not matched to a gene: 17. Germline CDR1 is SGHTA and CDR2 is FQGNSA. CDR3 nucleotides: TGTGCCAGCAGCGGAAGGACCGGGACTAGAGTAGGAAATACGCAGTATTTT. This translates into CASSGRTGTRVGNTQYF.

J is TRBJ2-4 and V is TRBV30; D is perhaps TRBD1 (6 bases). This CDR3 comprises 11 residues. V was clipped by 1 base and J by 8 bases, with 6 bases between them. Germline assignment: CDR1 GTSNPN and CDR2 SVGIG (reference sequence). The chain's CDR3 is CAWSDRDIQYF. Written as DNA, the CDR3 is TGTGCCTGGAGTGACAGGGACATTCAGTACTTC.

CDR3 sequence reads: CASSLGGRAFF. The CDR3 DNA reads TGTGCCAGCAGCTTAGGGGGGCGGGCTTTCTTT. V usage is TRBV7-2 and J usage is TRBJ1-1, with D possibly being TRBD1 (6 bases). The germline V gene encodes CDR1 SGHTA and CDR2 FQGNSA. This CDR3 has 11 residues. Trimming left V 1 base short and J 11 bases short, with 8 bases between. The full variable domain, rest sourced from reference TRBV7-2 and TRBJ1-1, is GAGVSQSPSNKVTEKGKDVELRCDPISGHTALYWYRQSLGQGLEFLIYFQGNSAPDKSGLPSDRFSAERTGGSVSTLTIQRTQQEDSAVYLCASSLGGRAFFGQGTRLTVV.

This rearrangement joins TRBV6-5 to TRBJ1-5; 11 nucleotides match TRBD1. V was clipped by 6 bases and J by 6 bases; unmatched bases: 7. Per the germline V gene, CDR1 is MNHEY and CDR2 is SVGAGI. The CDR3 is 15 residues long. Here the CDR3 DNA reads TGTGCCAGCAGGGGCAGGGACAGGGGGATTCAGCCCCAGCATTTT. Residues: CASRGRDRGIQPQHF.

The chain combines TRBV11-3 with TRBJ2-2, with 8 bases matching TRBD1. J lost 4 bases, V lost 3 bases, and 4 bases had no gene match. Germline V CDR1 and CDR2: SGHNT, YENEEA. The CDR3 contains 15 residues. The CDR3 reads CASSFRTGSTGELFF. CDR3 bases: TGTGCCAGCAGCTTTCGGACAGGGAGCACCGGGGAGCTGTTTTTT.

The chain is built from TRBV28 and TRBJ1-1; no firm D call. In germline, CDR1 is MDHEN, CDR2 SYDVKM. The CDR3 covers 11 residues. The V end lost 6 bases, the J end lost 10 bases, and 12 bases lay between the germline ends. As DNA, the CDR3 is TGTGCCAGCAGCTTCGGGATCCGAGCTTTCTTT. Translating gives CASSFGIRAFF. Full variable domain (rest looked up from reference TRBV28 and TRBJ1-1): DVKVTQSSRYLVKRTGEKVFLECVQDMDHENMFWYRQDPGLGLRLIYFSYDVKMKEKGDIPEGYSVSREKKERFSLILESASTNQTSMYLCASSFGIRAFFGQGTRLTVV.

This chain connects TRBV28 to TRBJ1-1; TRBD1 aligns across 9 bases. This CDR3 comprises 17 residues. Losses at the gene ends were 4 bases for V and 6 bases for J; bases not matched to a gene: 15. Germline V gene data show CDR1 as MDHEN and CDR2 as SYDVKM. CDR3 protein: CASSSTGGMLSPAEAFF. CDR3 DNA: TGTGCCAGCAGTTCTACAGGGGGCATGTTATCTCCCGCTGAAGCTTTCTTT. Full variable domain (remainder filled in from reference TRBV28 and TRBJ1-1): DVKVTQSSRYLVKRTGEKVFLECVQDMDHENMFWYRQDPGLGLRLIYFSYDVKMKEKGDIPEGYSVSREKKERFSLILESASTNQTSMYLCASSSTGGMLSPAEAFFGQGTRLTVV.

The chain links TRBV27 to TRBJ2-1, with D possibly matching TRBD1 (6 bases). Germline CDR1 MNHEY, CDR2 SMNVEV (reference sequence). V dropped 2 bases and J dropped 10 bases, with 15 bases sitting between them. This CDR3 has 14 amino acids. The CDR3 DNA reads as TGTGCCAGCAGTTTACAGGGGAAGGTGGCGGAGCAGTTCTTC. This translates into CASSLQGKVAEQFF.

V gene TRBV4-2 combines with J gene TRBJ2-3; the match to TRBD2 covers 8 bases. V gave up 0 bases and J gave up 1 base; unmatched junction bases: 18. This CDR3 is built from 21 residues. CDR1 and CDR2 from the germline V gene are LGHNA and YNFKEQ. Here the CDR3 reads CASSQDVVGLGVVGGTDTQYF. In DNA form, the CDR3 reads TGTGCCAGCAGCCAAGATGTGGTGGGACTAGGGGTAGTGGGTGGCACAGATACGCAGTATTTT.

V gene TRBV28 combines with J gene TRBJ1-4, with 7 bases fitting TRBD1. CDR3 length: 15 amino acids. CDR1 MDHEN and CDR2 SYDVKM come from the germline V gene. V dropped 4 bases and J dropped 0; count of bases not matched to a gene: 2. CDR3 bases: TGTGCCAGCAGTTCGGGGACAGCAACTAATGAAAAACTGTTTTTT. This gives the protein CASSSGTATNEKLFF. Together with reference TRBV28 and TRBJ1-4, the CDR3 gives the full variable domain: DVKVTQSSRYLVKRTGEKVFLECVQDMDHENMFWYRQDPGLGLRLIYFSYDVKMKEKGDIPEGYSVSREKKERFSLILESASTNQTSMYLCASSSGTATNEKLFFGSGTQLSVL.

The chain has TRBV20-1 and TRBJ2-1; D possibly corresponds to TRBD2 (6 bases). In germline, CDR1 is DFQATT, CDR2 SNEGSKA (reference sequence). V lost 3 bases and J lost 2, with 11 bases in between. The CDR3 is 14 residues long. DNA of the CDR3: TGCAGTGCTAGTCTCGGGAGTGCCTACAATGAGCAGTTCTTC. It specifies CSASLGSAYNEQFF.

The V call is TRBV5-1, the J call TRBJ1-5, with 7 bases matching TRBD1. After removal of 0 bases from V and 0 bases from J, the junction contained 6 bases not matched to a gene. This CDR3 comprises 17 residues. Germline V CDR1 and CDR2: SGHRS, YFSETQ. The chain's CDR3 is CASSLVPGTDSNQPQHF. CDR3 nucleotides: TGCGCCAGCAGCTTGGTCCCCGGGACAGATAGCAATCAGCCCCAGCATTTT.

The V call is TRBV9, the J call TRBJ1-5, with D maybe TRBD1 (5 bases). Trimming left V 3 bases short and J 1 base short, with 11 bases between. The CDR3 sequence is 15 residues long. Per germline, CDR1 SGDLS and CDR2 YYNGEE. The chain's CDR3 is CASSADGGSNQPQHF. The CDR3 nucleotides read TGTGCCAGCAGCGCAGACGGGGGAAGCAATCAGCCCCAGCATTTT.

V and J are TRBV30 and TRBJ2-7; the D is unclear. Germline V gene sequence: CDR1 GTSNPN, CDR2 SVGIG (reference sequence). V gave up 0 bases and J gave up 2 bases, with 11 bases separating them. CDR3 length: 14 residues. This CDR3 reads CAWSVYRRTYEQYF. The CDR3 DNA sequence: TGTGCCTGGAGTGTATATAGGAGAACCTACGAGCAGTACTTC.

The rearrangement uses TRBV5-6 and TRBJ2-7, with 12 positions matching TRBD2. The CDR3 has 15 residues. Germline lookup yields CDR1 SGHDT and CDR2 YYEEEE. J was trimmed by 5 bases and V by 4 bases; bases with no gene match: 7. The CDR3 sequence: CASSPRLAGENEQYF. CDR3 coding DNA: TGTGCCAGCAGCCCCCGACTAGCGGGAGAGAACGAGCAGTACTTC.